This entry concerns a single T cell receptor (beta chain). Its antigen is still unknown. These data come from a study of T cells after yellow fever vaccination. Overall study results and limits: Across the CD4 and CD8 compartments, a small share of clonotypes was present in both. Primary-vaccination clones mostly resurfaced post-booster (more than 95% CD4, 75% to 90% CD8).

TCRdb processed the 5' RACE reads anew with MiXCR; each CDR3 protein has one entry. Of some 200,000 distinct CDR3 sequences in the sample, around 3.1% were seen once. The sample in question was CD4+ T cells sorted from PBMCs, obtained 10 days after the yellow fever booster vaccination. The clonotype comes from a man younger than 35 who received the YFV17D yellow fever vaccine.

The DNA of the CDR3 is TGTGCCAGCAGCTTAGTGGCTAGCGGGGGGGCCGAAGTGATCTATGAGCAGTTCTTC. This gives the protein CASSLVASGGAEVIYEQFF. The chain is built from TRBV7-2 and TRBJ2-1; the match to TRBD2 covers 12 bases. Per germline, CDR1 SGHTA and CDR2 FQGNSA. Germline trimming cut 1 base from V and 8 bases from J; bases unmatched to any gene: 15. This CDR3 is built from 19 residues.